This T cell receptor beta chain was found in a study of blood T cell repertoires in COVID-19 (dated by TCRdb to the early 2020s). As for the study more broadly: Samples covering the acute and convalescent phases of COVID-19 were provided by collaborators in the United States, Italy and Spain. The material from the prospective study consisted of cDNA or gDNA derived from T cells, B-cell-depleted T cells, or PBMCs. Deeply sampled blood TCRbeta repertoires from subjects exposed to, actively infected with, or recovered from COVID-19 were included in the dataset. The repertoires were released in a freely available public database intended as a resource for research on the immune response to SARS-CoV-2. The samples were drawn from two sources: the first 160 participants of the ongoing ImmuneRACE study, and 1,254 subjects contributed by 6 global collaborators. Sample metadata almost always included a de-identified subject ID, COVID-19 status, age in years and sex. Where available, HLA class I and class II types were taken from metadata supplied by the sample provider and were not determined by assay-based typing.

Paper-wide results and their limitations: The amount of clinical and demographic metadata varied by source and participant and was provided uncurated.

The CDR3 has 14 amino acids, counting the end cysteine and phenylalanine. Of the read, only the CDR3 DNA is kept; its 42 bases are in frame from base 1. V drops 7 bases and J drops 5 bases, leaving 15 bases in between. CDR1 and CDR2 (LGHDT, YNNKEL) derive from the germline V gene (reference sequence). The immunoSEQ Assay, a bias-controlled multiplex PCR, was used to amplify TCRbeta CDR3 regions from genomic DNA. Per the original workflow: The number of nucleated cells in each sample was estimated from the amplification of reference gene primers within the assay. To quantify the absolute abundance of each unique TCRbeta CDR3 rearrangement, sequence reads were collapsed and filtered. Productive Simpson clonality was computed per sample as the square root of Simpson's diversity index over productive rearrangements. The source is immuneACCESS, and TCRdb retained only in-frame sequences with V and J called. Part of the clones is not carried over; for the studies checked, unresolved V genes explain less than half of this, and the remainder is unexplained. The V and J calls and clone size come from that table; D and trimming were worked out from the DNA. This sample is represented by some 200,000 clones; around 87% of them were singletons. Together, the top ten hold about 2.6% of the sample.

Collaborating institutions collected whole blood in K2EDTA tubes following their own protocols. For TCRbeta analysis, collaborators shipped samples as frozen whole blood, isolated PBMCs, or DNA extracted from either of those sample types. As to this clone: Its antigen has not been determined. Base qualities are missing; no much larger clone stands one base away.

This receptor was obtained from a man between 40 and 49 years old with active or convalescent COVID-19. This chain is built from TRBV3-1 (or the pseudogene TRBV3-2) and TRBJ2-1; TRBD1 is a possible D gene, resting on 6 matching bases. The specimen was peripheral blood. The nucleotide sequence is given as TGTGCCAGCACCCTCGGGACACATAACAATGAGCAGTTCTTC. Its coded protein is CASTLGTHNNEQFF.